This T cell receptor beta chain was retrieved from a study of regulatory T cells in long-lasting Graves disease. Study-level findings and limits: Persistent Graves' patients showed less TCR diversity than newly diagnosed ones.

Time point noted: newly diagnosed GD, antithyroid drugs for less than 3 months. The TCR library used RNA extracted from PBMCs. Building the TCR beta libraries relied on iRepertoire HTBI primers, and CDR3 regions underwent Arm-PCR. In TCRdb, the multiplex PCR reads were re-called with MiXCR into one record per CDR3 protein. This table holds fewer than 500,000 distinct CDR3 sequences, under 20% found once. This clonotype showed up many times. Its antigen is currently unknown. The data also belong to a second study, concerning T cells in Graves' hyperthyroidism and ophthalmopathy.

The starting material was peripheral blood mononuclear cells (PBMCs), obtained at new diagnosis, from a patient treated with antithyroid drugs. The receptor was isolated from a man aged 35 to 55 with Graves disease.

In DNA form, the CDR3 reads TGTGCCAGCAGCGTAGAATATGGAGGTAGCTCCTACAATGAGCAGTTCTTC. Amino acids: CASSVEYGGSSYNEQFF. The chain carries TRBV9 and TRBJ2-1, with a tentative D call TRBD2 (5 bases). Per germline, CDR1 SGDLS and CDR2 YYNGEE. V lost 0 bases to trimming and J lost 0 bases, with 13 bases between them. CDR3 length equals 17 residues. Looking up the rest from reference TRBV9 and TRBJ2-1 gives the full variable domain: DSGVTQTPKHLITATGQRVTLRCSPRSGDLSVYWYQQSLDQGLQFLIQYYNGEERAKGNILERFSAQQFPDLHSELNLSSLELGDSALYFCASSVEYGGSSYNEQFFGPGTRLTVL.